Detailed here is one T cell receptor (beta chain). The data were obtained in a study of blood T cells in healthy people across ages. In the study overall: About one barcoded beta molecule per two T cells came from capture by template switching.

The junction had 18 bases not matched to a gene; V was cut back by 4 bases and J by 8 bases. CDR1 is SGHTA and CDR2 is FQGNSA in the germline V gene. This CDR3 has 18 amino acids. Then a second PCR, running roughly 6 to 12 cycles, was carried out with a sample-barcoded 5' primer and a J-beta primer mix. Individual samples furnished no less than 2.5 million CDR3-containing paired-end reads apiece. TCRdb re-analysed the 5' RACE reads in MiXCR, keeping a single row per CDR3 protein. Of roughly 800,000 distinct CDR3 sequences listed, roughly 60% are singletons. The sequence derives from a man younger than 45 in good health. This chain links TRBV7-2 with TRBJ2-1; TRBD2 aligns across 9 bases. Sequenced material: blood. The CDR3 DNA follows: TGTGCCAGCAGCTACCTGGTTTTCGGAGCGGGAGGCCCGCATGAGCAGTTCTTC. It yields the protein CASSYLVFGAGGPHEQFF.